One sample yielded the 24 T cell receptor beta chains listed below, sequenced in a study of shared clonotypes between healthy human individuals. The assay was immunoSEQ multiplex PCR, and TCRdb's table has in-frame clones only and misses some. The table lists some 1,600,000 clones, around 98% of them singletons, with less than 0.55% in the top ten. Specimen: naive CD4+ T cells sorted from blood. Described subset: CD45RA+ positively selected. The receptors originated from a man aged 25 to 40 in good health.

This clone occurred once. The chain uses TRBV6-5 and TRBJ2-3; 7 bases agree with TRBD2. Per germline, CDR1 MNHEY and CDR2 SVGAGI. There are 16 residues in the CDR3. V lost 4 bases, J lost 0 bases, and 7 bases stayed unmatched. CDR3 sequence (DNA): TGTGCCAGCAGTTCTATCAGCGGGACTAGCACAGATACGCAGTATTTT. It codes for CASSSISGTSTDTQYF.

The rearrangement links TRBV5-3 to TRBJ2-1; no definite D call. TRBV5-3 is reported as an ORF; its role is uncertain. The CDR3 is 14 amino acids. The V end lost 7 bases, the J end lost 2 bases, and 13 bases lay between the germline ends. In nucleotides, the CDR3 is TGTGCCAGACTCCTACGCCACACCTACAATGAGCAGTTCTTC. This sequence encodes CARLLRHTYNEQFF.

The V call is TRBV2, the J call TRBJ1-1; tentatively, D is TRBD1 (5 bases). V lost 1 base to trimming and J lost 7 bases, with 7 bases between them. The CDR3 covers 12 residues. Per germline, CDR1 SNHLY and CDR2 FYNNEI. The CDR3 DNA sequence: TGTGCCAGCAGTGAAGGGGGCCGTGAAGCTTTCTTT. Its protein is CASSEGGREAFF.

The chain uses TRBV27 and TRBJ2-1, with TRBD2 matching over 7 bases. V was pared by 6 bases and J by 4 bases, with 9 bases of the junction left unmatched. The CDR3 sequence is 15 residues long. Per germline, CDR1 MNHEY and CDR2 SMNVEV (reference sequence). This CDR3 is CASRERLADYNEQFF. In DNA, the CDR3 is TGTGCCAGCAGGGAGAGGCTAGCGGATTACAATGAGCAGTTCTTC.

The chain carries TRBV27 and TRBJ2-7; 11 nucleotides line up with TRBD2. The CDR3 length is 19 residues. Germline V CDR1 and CDR2: MNHEY, SMNVEV (reference sequence). V lost 1 base to trimming and J lost 0 bases; unmatched junction nucleotides: 11. CDR3 protein: CASSLYALAGGPSSYEQYF. CDR3 coding DNA: TGTGCCAGCAGTTTATACGCTCTAGCGGGAGGACCGAGCTCCTACGAGCAGTACTTC.

The V gene is TRBV19, the J gene TRBJ1-5; D not resolved. The length of the CDR3 is 15 residues. Germline V CDR1 and CDR2: LNHDA, SQIVND (reference sequence). V was shortened by 0 bases and J by 8 bases, with 14 bases between the two germline ends. The DNA of the CDR3 is TGTGCCAGTAGTATAGATGGGAGTGGAGAAAAGCCCCAGCATTTT. Protein: CASSIDGSGEKPQHF. The entire variable domain, with the rest obtained from reference TRBV19 and TRBJ1-5, is as follows: DGGITQSPKYLFRKEGQNVTLSCEQNLNHDAMYWYRQDPGQGLRLIYYSQIVNDFQKGDIAEGYSVSREKKESFPLTVTSAQKNPTAFYLCASSIDGSGEKPQHFGDGTRLSIL.

The chain employs TRBV6-5 and TRBJ1-5; D is perhaps TRBD1 (5 bases). The germline V gene encodes CDR1 MNHEY and CDR2 SVGAGI. Between the trimmed V and J ends, which lost 4 bases and 3 bases, there was a span of 13 bases. The CDR3 covers 15 residues. CDR3 region: CASSSRRGPNQPQHF. CDR3 sequence (DNA): TGTGCCAGCAGTTCGCGTAGGGGTCCCAATCAGCCCCAGCATTTT.

The chain has TRBV18 and TRBJ2-3; weak D call: TRBD1 (6 bases). Germline CDR1 is KGHSH and CDR2 is LQKENI. The CDR3 consists of 16 residues. Trimming removed 0 bases at V and 4 bases at J, with 14 bases between. Here the CDR3 reads CASSPPPTGRPDTQYF. The CDR3 nucleotides are TGTGCCAGCTCACCACCCCCAACAGGGCGGCCAGATACGCAGTATTTT.

This clone has just one count. This sequence joins TRBV5-6 and TRBJ2-5; D possibly matches TRBD1 or TRBD2 (5 bases each). Between the trimmed V and J ends, which lost 3 bases and 5 bases, there was a span of 14 bases. The CDR3 length is 14 residues. Germline V gene sequence: CDR1 SGHDT, CDR2 YYEEEE. The CDR3 sequence is CASSWGIGTETQYF. The CDR3 DNA reads TGTGCCAGCAGCTGGGGGATTGGGACCGAGACCCAGTACTTC.

This chain uses TRBV6-6 with TRBJ1-4; D might be TRBD1 (6 bases). The CDR3 consists of 15 residues. Germline assignment: CDR1 MNHNY and CDR2 SVGAGI (reference sequence). Trimming left V 6 bases short and J 5 bases short, with 16 bases between. CDR3 bases: TGTGCCAGCAGAAGCCGGGACAAGAAGAATGAAAAACTGTTTTTT. Protein: CASRSRDKKNEKLFF.

The J gene is TRBJ2-7, the V gene TRBV27; no definite D call. The CDR3 sequence is 15 residues long. V was clipped by 0 bases and J by 0 bases, with 9 bases between them. Germline V gene sequence: CDR1 MNHEY, CDR2 SMNVEV (reference sequence). The chain's CDR3 is CASSLSGRRSYEQYF. The CDR3 DNA reads TGTGCCAGCAGTTTATCAGGCAGACGCTCCTACGAGCAGTACTTC.

The genes are TRBV12-5 and TRBJ2-2; 9 nucleotides align to TRBD2. CDR3 length: 17 residues. Germline CDR1 reads LGHNT; CDR2 reads FRNRAP. V lost 6 bases to trimming and J lost 4 bases; unmatched junction nucleotides: 12. In nucleotides, the CDR3 is TGTGCTAGTGGCATCAATAGCGGGAGACGGGTCACCGGGGAGCTGTTTTTT. Amino acids: CASGINSGRRVTGELFF. Based on the CDR3 plus reference TRBV12-5 and TRBJ2-2, the full variable domain is DARVTQTPRHKVTEMGQEVTMRCQPILGHNTVFWYRQTMMQGLELLAYFRNRAPLDDSGMPKDRFSAEMPDATLATLKIQPSEPRDSAVYFCASGINSGRRVTGELFFGEGSRLTVL.

The rearrangement joins TRBV7-8 to TRBJ2-7; D may correspond to TRBD1 or TRBD2 (5 bases each). The germline V and J ends were trimmed by 2 bases and 3 bases, with 20 bases remaining between them. CDR1 and CDR2 (germline): SGHVS, FQNEAQ. CDR3 size: 17 residues. The CDR3 nucleotides are TGTGCCAGCAGCTTATTTACCGGTTCGGGGACCGGCTACGAGCAGTACTTC. It yields the protein CASSLFTGSGTGYEQYF.

This chain uses TRBV7-9 with TRBJ2-1; 10 bases map to TRBD2. There are 17 residues in the CDR3. Trimming at V came to 5 bases and at J to 2 bases, leaving 9 bases not matched to a gene. Looked up from germline, CDR1 is SEHNR and CDR2 is FQNEAQ (reference sequence). The CDR3 spells CASSRRGSGRPYNEQFF. In nucleotides, the CDR3 is TGTGCCAGCAGCCGCCGAGGTAGCGGGAGGCCCTACAATGAGCAGTTCTTC.

The table lists this clone with a count of one. At the DNA level, this CDR3 is encoded by other sequences in the same sample as well. The chain is built from TRBV9 and TRBJ2-3; possibly TRBD2 for D (6 bases). CDR1 and CDR2 (germline): SGDLS, YYNGEE. Trimming stripped 2 bases from V and 0 bases from J, with 13 bases between. This CDR3 has 16 residues. The CDR3 loop reads CASSVSLAGSTDTQYF. The CDR3 coding sequence is TGTGCCAGCAGCGTCTCTCTGGCGGGAAGCACAGATACGCAGTATTTT.

V usage is TRBV7-2 and J usage is TRBJ2-7; D is ambiguous. This CDR3 is built from 14 residues. The germline CDR1 and CDR2 sequences are SGHTA and FQGNSA. Trimming removed 1 base from V and 5 bases from J, with 12 bases in between. CDR3 region: CASSLVWTNNEQYF. As DNA, the CDR3 is TGTGCCAGCAGCTTAGTATGGACGAATAACGAGCAGTACTTC.

The V and J genes are TRBV15 and TRBJ2-1; D might be TRBD2 (6 bases). This CDR3 has 17 residues. V lost 2 bases to trimming and J lost 3 bases, with 17 bases between them. Per germline, CDR1 LNHNV and CDR2 YYDKDF (reference sequence). The CDR3 sequence: CATSRKRLGGIYNEQFF. Written as DNA, the CDR3 is TGTGCCACCAGCAGAAAGAGGTTAGGCGGGATCTACAATGAGCAGTTCTTC.

V and J are TRBV18 and TRBJ2-2; D not certain. Germline-derived CDR1 and CDR2 are KGHSH and LQKENI. This CDR3 region has 11 residues. Trimming shortened V by 5 bases and J by 6 bases, and 4 bases separated the two germline ends. Here the CDR3 reads CASSFSGELFF. The CDR3, as DNA: TGTGCCAGCTCATTTTCCGGGGAGCTGTTTTTT.

The rearrangement uses TRBV11-2 and TRBJ2-2; D not resolved. CDR3 length: 14 residues. Trimming stripped 3 bases from V and 4 bases from J, with 9 bases between. From germline, CDR1 is SGHAT and CDR2 FQNNGV. The CDR3 coding sequence is TGTGCCAGCAGCTTCCGTCAGTTCACCGGGGAGCTGTTTTTT. Translation: CASSFRQFTGELFF.

The rearrangement joins TRBV7-9 to TRBJ2-7; 8 nucleotides agree with TRBD2. Unmatched junction bases numbered 9, after V lost 7 bases and J lost 1 base. Germline assignment: CDR1 SEHNR and CDR2 FQNEAQ (reference sequence). The CDR3 is 15 amino acids. The CDR3 loop is CASTEPAGVSYEQYF. CDR3 in DNA: TGTGCCAGCACCGAGCCAGCGGGAGTATCCTACGAGCAGTACTTC.

V usage is TRBV10-2 and J usage is TRBJ1-5; D not resolved. Trimming shortened V by 5 bases and J by 3 bases, and 8 bases separated the two germline ends. This CDR3 is 13 amino acids long. The V gene's germline CDR1 is WSHSY and CDR2 SAAADI. The DNA for the CDR3 is TGCGCCAGCAGTACCGGGGACAATCAGCCCCAGCATTTT. Translation gives CASSTGDNQPQHF.

This chain links TRBV6-4 with TRBJ2-3, with 9 bases lining up with TRBD1. The CDR3 extends over 16 amino acids. CDR1 is MRHNA, CDR2 SNTAGT, per germline. V was clipped by 4 bases and J by 1 base; unmatched bases: 6. DNA for the CDR3: TGTGCCAGCAGTGTCACAGGGGGCGTCGGCACAGATACGCAGTATTTT. Its protein product is CASSVTGGVGTDTQYF.

This sequence joins TRBV29-1 and TRBJ1-4, with TRBD1 matching 9 bases. CDR1 is SQVTM and CDR2 is ANQGSEA in the germline V gene. Germline trimming cut 7 bases from V and 4 bases from J; bases unmatched to any gene: 7. This CDR3 spans 14 amino acids. The CDR3 bases are TGCAGCGGACGCGCGGGACAGGGTAATGAAAAACTGTTTTTT. It is translated as CSGRAGQGNEKLFF.

The CDR3 is CATSSLLGRAYNEQFF. In nucleotides, the CDR3 is TGTGCCACCAGCTCCCTTTTGGGGCGGGCTTACAATGAGCAGTTCTTC. The V gene is TRBV15, the J gene TRBJ2-1; D tentatively reads TRBD1 or TRBD2 (5 bases each). Trimming cost V 5 bases and J 4 bases, with 18 bases left between them. Germline V gene sequence: CDR1 LNHNV, CDR2 YYDKDF (reference sequence). The CDR3 length is 16 residues.